This is a list of T cell receptor beta chains from one sample in a study of blood T cell repertoires in COVID-19. Clones were sequenced by immunoSEQ multiplex PCR, and TCRdb holds only the in-frame ones, with some missing. The table shows 250,000 to 300,000 clones, with around 89% occurring only once. Input material: peripheral blood. The receptors originated from a woman aged 55-70 years with COVID-19, enrolled during active disease. Both conserved end residues are part of each CDR3.

CDR3 length | V gene | CDR3 protein
11 | TRBV6-5 | CASYRNTEAFF
17 | TRBV19 | CASSVTSGGARTGELFF
16 | TRBV6-6 | CASSSSGRSYDQPQHF
13 | TRBV9 | CASSDRSPGGYTF
13 | TRBV6-2/TRBV6-3 | CASSLGRDTEAFF
15 | TRBV19 | CASSIKAGPGNTIYF
14 | TRBV19 | CASSPTGTNEKLFF
12 | TRBV7-9 | CASSLVVEEAFF
12 | TRBV9 | CASSVGDQPQHF
17 | TRBV9 | CASSLTSGGAGTGELFF
14 | TRBV19 | CASNKWSHDYGYTF
13 | TRBV19 | CASRRGQWGDYTF
15 | TRBV7-9 | CASSRDHTWTVTAFF
16 | TRBV5-1 | CASSPGLLSSYNEQFF
16 | TRBV4-2 | CASSQGRTSGANVLTF
15 | TRBV19 | CASSIQADLNQPQHF
15 | TRBV20-1 | CSASAWGTAQNEQFF
15 | TRBV11-2 | CASSLGGPDNSPLHF
14 | TRBV7-2 | CASSPGQVGNTIYF
16 | TRBV4-3 | CASSQAGQWGYNEQFF
14 | TRBV3-1/TRBV3-2 | CASSQGRGSETQYF
18 | TRBV6-2/TRBV6-3 | CASSKLAGGGSWSDTQYF
16 | TRBV6-6 | CASSYFGHSSNQPQHF
12 | TRBV11-1 | CASSFGENEQFF
15 | TRBV19 | CASTPLGSGANVLTF
15 | TRBV3-1/TRBV3-2 | CASSEQAGPRYGYTF
17 | TRBV4-1 | CASSQELGITTNEKLFF